One sample yielded the 32 T cell receptor beta chains listed below, sequenced in a study of immune characterization of retroperitoneal liposarcoma. One entry per CDR3 protein results from TCRdb running MiXCR on the PCR reads. Seen here are 9,500 to 12,000 distinct CDR3 sequences, approximately 26% observed once, and the top ten hold roughly 9.1%. The source material was tumor tissue. These receptors all come from a female donor with retroperitoneal liposarcoma.

The chain employs TRBV7-3 and TRBJ2-3, with D unclear. CDR3 size: 15 residues. V lost 1 base to trimming and J lost 1 base, with 9 bases between them. Germline V lookup: CDR1 SGHTA, CDR2 FQGTGA. The chain's CDR3 is CASSLSYSRTDTQYF. The CDR3 nucleotides are TGTGCCAGCAGCTTAAGTTACAGTCGCACAGATACGCAGTATTTT.

In its sample, this clonotype ranks as medium-sized. The chain combines TRBV7-2 with TRBJ2-1; D may correspond to TRBD1 or TRBD2 (6 bases each). The J call could be wrong; TRBJ2-7 is a better fit for the DNA end. Germline CDR1 is SGHTA and CDR2 is FQGNSA. The CDR3 is 15 amino acids. The DNA of the CDR3 is TGTGCCAGCAGCTTAGACAACGGGGGCTACAATGAGCAGTACTTC. The encoded protein is CASSLDNGGYNEQYF.

The chain links TRBV7-8 to TRBJ1-6, with D uncertain. The V end was cut by 4 bases, the J end by 6 bases, with 22 bases between. Germline CDR1 and CDR2: SGHVS and FQNEAQ. The CDR3 extends over 18 amino acids. CDR3 nucleotide sequence: TGTGCCAGCAGCTCAACTCGCCAGAGTGTCTTAATTAATTCACCCCTCCACTTT. Amino acids: CASSSTRQSVLINSPLHF.

V usage is TRBV10-2 and J usage is TRBJ2-7; 10 nucleotides match TRBD2. The V segment lost 10 bases and the J segment 0 bases; nucleotides outside the gene matches: 6. Germline-derived CDR1 and CDR2 are WSHSY and SAAADI. This CDR3 spans 14 amino acids. The CDR3, as DNA: TGCGCCACCGAACTAGCGGGGAGCTCCTACGAGCAGTACTTC. It is translated as CATELAGSSYEQYF.

The rearrangement joins TRBV11-3 to TRBJ2-1; D is perhaps TRBD2 (5 bases). V was clipped by 1 base and J by 10 bases, with 14 bases between them. The CDR3 has 14 residues. Germline CDR1 reads SGHNT; CDR2 reads YENEEA. The CDR3 here is CASSLGGSSYEQFF. CDR3 nucleotides: TGTGCCAGCAGCTTAGGAGGGAGCTCCTACGAGCAGTTCTTC.

Ten or more counts support this clonotype. The gene calls are TRBV7-8 and TRBJ1-1; no reliable D call. Germline V CDR1 and CDR2: SGHVS, FQNEAQ. The CDR3 sequence is 14 residues long. Trimming cost V 5 bases and J 8 bases, with 18 bases left between them. In nucleotides, the CDR3 is TGTGCCAGCAGCCGAGGCGGAGTGGCGGCCGAAGCTTTCTTT. Amino acids: CASSRGGVAAEAFF.

By sample fraction, this clonotype is large. The genes are TRBV7-4 and TRBJ2-1; D tentatively reads TRBD1 or TRBD2 (6 bases each). With 5 bases removed from V and 3 bases from J, the gap between germline ends came to 17 bases. The germline V gene encodes CDR1 SGHVT and CDR2 SQSDAQ. This CDR3 region has 16 residues. CDR3 loop: CASSPNGGNYYNEQFF. In DNA form, the CDR3 reads TGTGCCAGCAGCCCGAACGGGGGCAATTACTACAATGAGCAGTTCTTC.

This clonotype was recorded a few times. CDR3 bases: TGTGCCAGCAGCTCAGGACTAGCGGGAGTATATGAGCAGTACTTC. Protein: CASSSGLAGVYEQYF. The chain couples TRBV11-2 to TRBJ2-5, with TRBD2 identical over 13 bases. CDR3 size: 15 residues. Germline V gene lookup returns CDR1 SGHAT and CDR2 FQNNGV. The ends lost 4 bases at V and 11 bases at J; junction bases unmatched: 10. Using reference TRBV11-2 and TRBJ2-5 for the parts outside the CDR3, the full variable domain is EAGVAQSPRYKIIEKRQSVAFWCNPISGHATLYWYQQILGQGPKLLIQFQNNGVVDDSQLPKDRFSAERLKGVDSTLKIQPAKLEDSAVYLCASSSGLAGVYEQYFGPGTRLLVL.

This clonotype was detected many times. This rearrangement joins TRBV6-1 to TRBJ1-6; D possibly corresponds to TRBD1 (6 bases). Between the trimmed V and J ends, which lost 2 bases and 7 bases, there was a span of 9 bases. The CDR3 is 14 residues long. Germline V gene data show CDR1 as MNHNS and CDR2 as SASEGT. The CDR3 coding sequence is TGTGCCAGCAGTGAACGGGGGCGGAATTCACCCCTCCACTTT. This translates into CASSERGRNSPLHF.

This clonotype showed up many times. This sequence joins TRBV6-1 and TRBJ2-3; TRBD1 aligns across 10 bases. The V and J ends lost 5 bases and 4 bases, in that order; junction bases with no gene match: 3. This CDR3 contains 14 residues. The germline V gene has CDR1 MNHNS and CDR2 SASEGT. This CDR3 is CASSRQGAPDTQYF. CDR3 bases: TGTGCCAGCAGTAGACAGGGGGCCCCAGATACGCAGTATTTT.

The chain employs TRBV27 and TRBJ2-5; unclear D gene. The J call may be in error: the DNA end matches TRBJ2-7 better. This CDR3 has 13 residues. Germline V gene data show CDR1 as MNHEY and CDR2 as SMNVEV (reference sequence). Written as DNA, the CDR3 is TGTGCCAGCAGTTTCTCCAGCTCCTACGAGCAGTACTTC. It encodes CASSFSSSYEQYF.

The chain employs TRBV19 and TRBJ1-1; weak D call: TRBD1 (5 bases). Between the trimmed V and J ends, which lost 3 bases and 11 bases, there was a span of 16 bases. The length of the CDR3 is 13 residues. CDR1 is LNHDA and CDR2 is SQIVND in the germline V gene (reference sequence). The CDR3 sequence: CASSMGDPPGAFF. The CDR3 DNA reads TGTGCCAGTAGTATGGGGGACCCCCCTGGGGCTTTCTTT.

This chain links TRBV11-2 with TRBJ1-1; no firm D call. The CDR3 is 12 residues long. Germline values: CDR1 SGHAT, CDR2 FQNNGV. The V end lost 2 bases, the J end lost 4 bases, and 5 bases lay between the germline ends. The CDR3: CASSLTSTEAFF. The CDR3 DNA reads as TGTGCCAGCAGCTTAACTTCCACTGAAGCTTTCTTT.

The chain links TRBV11-2 to TRBJ2-3; perhaps TRBD2 as D (7 bases). V was pared by 0 bases and J by 14 bases, with 21 bases between. This CDR3 is 15 amino acids long. CDR1 and CDR2 from the germline V gene are SGHAT and FQNNGV. The CDR3 nucleotides are TGTGCCAGCAGCTTAGACAGGGGAGGGACCGGGGAGCTGTATTTT. It is translated as CASSLDRGGTGELYF.

The rearrangement links TRBV6-1 to TRBJ2-1, with D hard to call. V was clipped by 8 bases and J by 2 bases, with 7 bases between them. The length of the CDR3 is 12 residues. Looked up from germline, CDR1 is MNHNS and CDR2 is SASEGT. CDR3 region: CASESPYNEQFF. The CDR3, as DNA: TGTGCCAGCGAAAGTCCCTACAATGAGCAGTTCTTC.

The chain carries TRBV11-3 and TRBJ1-1; D call uncertain. CDR3 size: 14 residues. Germline values: CDR1 SGHNT, CDR2 YENEEA. The ends were cut back, 5 bases at V and 8 bases at J, with 18 bases in the middle. The CDR3 sequence: CASSPILRRAEAFF. DNA for the CDR3: TGTGCCAGCAGCCCTATTTTGCGAAGGGCAGAAGCTTTCTTT.

This chain joins TRBV6-1 and TRBJ2-3; TRBD2 matches 11 bases. The junction had 3 bases not matched to a gene; V was cut back by 1 base and J by 3 bases. Germline values: CDR1 MNHNS, CDR2 SASEGT. CDR3 length: 16 amino acids. CDR3 sequence (DNA): TGTGCCAGCAGTGAAGTAGCGGGGGGGCGGACAGATACGCAGTATTTT. Translating gives CASSEVAGGRTDTQYF.

This chain connects TRBV11-2 to TRBJ2-1; 13 nucleotides align to TRBD2. The CDR3 length is 16 residues. After removal of 1 base from V and 10 bases from J, the junction contained 7 bases not matched to a gene. Germline V lookup: CDR1 SGHAT, CDR2 FQNNGV. DNA of the CDR3: TGTGCCAGCAGCTTAGCCGGACTAGCGGGAGTTGGAGAGCAGTTCTTC. Translation gives CASSLAGLAGVGEQFF.

Note on this clonotype: A much larger clone sits a single nucleotide away, making a read error possible. This chain uses TRBV6-1 with TRBJ2-7; D uncertain. Germline lookup yields CDR1 MNHNS and CDR2 SASEGT. This CDR3 comprises 14 residues. The CDR3 region is CASSSHGVSYEQHF. DNA of the CDR3: TGTGCCAGCAGTTCCCATGGAGTCTCCTACGAGCAGCACTTC.

This clonotype was detected many times. The genes are TRBV6-1 and TRBJ2-3, with D perhaps TRBD1 or TRBD2 (5 bases each). V was pared by 6 bases and J by 5 bases, with 18 bases between. Germline V gene data show CDR1 as MNHNS and CDR2 as SASEGT. The CDR3 extends over 15 amino acids. The CDR3 is CASRREGARQDTQYF. The CDR3 bases are TGTGCCAGCAGACGGGAAGGGGCTAGGCAAGATACGCAGTATTTT.

This clonotype was seen a handful of times. The rearrangement joins TRBV5-1 to TRBJ2-1; D might be TRBD2 (7 bases). The V end was cut by 0 bases, the J end by 10 bases, with 14 bases between. Germline CDR1 reads SGHRS; CDR2 reads YFSETQ. The CDR3 spans 14 residues. For the CDR3, the DNA is TGCGCCAGCAGCTTGGAAGGCGGGGGCTACGAGCAGTTCTTC. Its protein product is CASSLEGGGYEQFF.

In its sample, this clonotype was seen many times. The chain links TRBV6-1 to TRBJ2-1; tentatively, D is TRBD2 (6 bases). The DNA matches TRBJ2-7 better at its end, which makes the J call doubtful. Per germline, CDR1 MNHNS and CDR2 SASEGT. The CDR3 has 14 amino acids. The chain's CDR3 is CASRLIGTDNEQYF. Here the CDR3 DNA reads TGTGCCAGCAGACTCATCGGGACTGACAATGAGCAGTACTTC.

This clonotype was observed at least ten times. V gene TRBV6-6 combines with J gene TRBJ2-1; unclear D gene. The DNA matches TRBJ2-7 better at its end, which makes the J call doubtful. The germline V gene has CDR1 MNHNY and CDR2 SVGAGI (reference sequence). The CDR3 is 13 residues long. CDR3 residues: CASRYMPTSEQYF. The CDR3 DNA follows: TGTGCCAGCAGGTACATGCCTACCTCCGAGCAGTACTTC.

By its share, this clonotype is medium-sized. The chain uses TRBV4-1 and TRBJ2-5; 12 nucleotides agree with TRBD2. TRBJ2-7 matches the DNA end more closely, so the J call is doubtful. The CDR3 spans 15 residues. Germline values: CDR1 MGHRA, CDR2 YSYEKL. The CDR3 here is CASSQSLAGGSEQYF. CDR3 DNA sequence: TGCGCCAGCAGCCAATCACTAGCGGGAGGAAGCGAGCAGTACTTC.

In its sample, this clonotype is medium-sized. This chain joins TRBV7-8 and TRBJ2-1; TRBD1 matches 9 bases. Trimming at V came to 5 bases and at J to 13 bases, leaving 15 bases not matched to a gene. Germline assignment: CDR1 SGHVS and CDR2 FQNEAQ. This CDR3 has 15 amino acids. The CDR3 protein is CASSPQGARQETQFF. The CDR3, as DNA: TGTGCCAGCAGCCCACAGGGGGCGCGCCAAGAGACCCAGTTCTTC.

This clonotype has more than one count but fewer than ten. This CDR3 reads CASSSPEAIGDEQFF. CDR3 in DNA: TGTGCCAGCAGTTCACCAGAGGCAATTGGGGATGAGCAGTTCTTC. The V gene is TRBV25-1, the J gene TRBJ2-1; D not resolved. CDR3 length equals 15 residues. The ends were cut back, 5 bases at V and 8 bases at J, with 19 bases in the middle. Per the germline V gene, CDR1 is MGHDK and CDR2 is SYGVNS.

Only a few counts were recorded for this clonotype. The J gene is TRBJ2-1, the V gene TRBV5-1; TRBD2 aligns across 8 bases. The trim removed 5 bases at V and 0 bases at J, leaving 7 bases unmatched. Germline loops: CDR1 SGHRS, CDR2 YFSETQ. The CDR3 loop spans 16 amino acids. Here the CDR3 reads CASSSGTLSSYNEQFF. CDR3 coding DNA: TGCGCCAGCAGTAGCGGGACCCTTAGCTCCTACAATGAGCAGTTCTTC.

This sequence joins TRBV5-1 and TRBJ2-1; possibly TRBD2 for D (6 bases). The V end lost 4 bases, the J end lost 10 bases, and 24 bases lay between the germline ends. Germline V lookup: CDR1 SGHRS, CDR2 YFSETQ. The CDR3 is made up of 16 amino acids. The CDR3 loop is CASSAGIGTGPGEQFF. The CDR3 DNA follows: TGCGCCAGCAGCGCGGGTATCGGGACTGGCCCGGGGGAGCAGTTCTTC.

Regarding this clonotype: This may be a read error, as it is one base from a much larger clone. This chain joins TRBV12-3 or TRBV12-4 and TRBJ2-1; 13 nucleotides line up with TRBD2. CDR3 length: 16 residues. V trimming: 5 bases; J trimming: 10 bases; junction bases outside the gene matches: 11. This chain's CDR3 is CASSPLLAGGTYEQFF. The CDR3 coding sequence is TGTGCCAGCAGTCCGCTACTAGCGGGAGGGACCTACGAGCAGTTCTTC.

This sequence joins TRBV7-6 and TRBJ2-1; 14 nucleotides match TRBD2. The CDR3 consists of 20 residues. J gave up 2 bases and V 1 base, and 10 bases lay outside the gene matches. The V gene's germline CDR1 is SGHVS and CDR2 FNYEAQ. This chain's CDR3 is CASSLVPGLAGVGTYNEQFF. CDR3 bases: TGTGCCAGCAGCTTAGTCCCGGGACTAGCGGGAGTGGGGACCTACAATGAGCAGTTCTTC.

V and J are TRBV12-3 or TRBV12-4 and TRBJ2-3; 8 bases agree with TRBD2. The CDR3 is made up of 16 amino acids. Trimming cost V 2 bases and J 3 bases; bases outside gene matches: 7. This chain's CDR3 is CASSLRGGTLTDTQYF. DNA for the CDR3: TGTGCCAGCAGTTTACGGGGGGGGACATTGACAGATACGCAGTATTTT.

The chain is built from TRBV11-3 and TRBJ2-4; 11 bases align to TRBD2. The assigned J gene may be wrong: the sequence end matches TRBJ2-1 better. CDR3 length: 19 residues. The germline V gene has CDR1 SGHNT and CDR2 YENEEA. The CDR3 bases are TGTGCCAGCAGCAACAACATCGTACTAGCGGGAGATCTAAGAGATGAGCAGTTCTTC. It yields the protein CASSNNIVLAGDLRDEQFF.